This T cell receptor (beta chain) was profiled in a study of OX40 agonist ivuxolimab in advanced cancers. Turning to the study itself: Every 2 weeks, patients got intravenous ivuxolimab at one of six dose levels (0.01-10 mg/kg). Participants, roughly 80% male, averaged about 56 years of age, ranging from about 23 to 90.

To note about this clone: Its target is not known.

This CDR3 has 14 residues. V lost 3 bases and J lost 5, with 11 bases in between. Germline-derived CDR1 and CDR2 are MNHEY and SMNVEV (reference sequence). Study-wide results and limits: At 0.1 to 3.0 mg/kg and by week 6, clonal expansion occurred in CD4+ and CD8+ blood T cells.

Patients who had autoimmune disease history or got systemic immunosuppression were left out. Measured with immunoSEQ multiplex PCR; TCRdb has only the in-frame clones, and not every one. There are 28,000 or so clones in the sample; 85% to 90% occur only once, and around 18% lies in the top ten. This specimen consisted of CD4+ or CD8+ T cells sorted from blood, obtained in a trial of the OX40 agonist ivuxolimab. The sequence was collected from an adult with an advanced solid tumor such as melanoma, head and neck, liver or kidney cancer. V gene TRBV27 combines with J gene TRBJ1-5; D not resolved. The CDR3 here is CASSLYRVYQPQHF. CDR3 DNA: TGTGCCAGCAGTTTGTATCGGGTGTATCAGCCCCAGCATTTT.